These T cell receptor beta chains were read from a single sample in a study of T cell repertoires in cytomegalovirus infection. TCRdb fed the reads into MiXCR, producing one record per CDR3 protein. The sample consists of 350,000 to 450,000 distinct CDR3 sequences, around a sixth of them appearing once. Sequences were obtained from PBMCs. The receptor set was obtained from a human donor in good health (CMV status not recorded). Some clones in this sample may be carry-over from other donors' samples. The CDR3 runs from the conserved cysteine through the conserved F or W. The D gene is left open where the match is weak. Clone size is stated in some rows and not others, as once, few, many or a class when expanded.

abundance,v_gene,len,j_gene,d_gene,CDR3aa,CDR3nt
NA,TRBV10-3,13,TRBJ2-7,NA,CAASASADYEQYF,TGTGCCGCCAGCGCTAGCGCCGACTACGAGCAGTACTTC
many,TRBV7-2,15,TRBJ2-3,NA,CASSLYARGADTQYF,TGTGCCAGCAGCTTATACGCGAGGGGGGCAGATACGCAGTATTTT
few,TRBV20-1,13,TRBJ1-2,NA,CSALDPSTHGYTF,TGCAGTGCCCTAGACCCTTCAACGCATGGCTACACCTTC
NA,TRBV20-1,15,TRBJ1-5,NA,CSARVGWESGQPQHF,TGCAGTGCTAGAGTTGGGTGGGAATCGGGTCAGCCCCAGCATTTT
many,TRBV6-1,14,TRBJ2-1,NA,CASSEFYRNNEQFF,TGTGCCAGCAGTGAGTTTTACCGGAACAATGAGCAGTTCTTC
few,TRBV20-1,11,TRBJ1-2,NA,CSASRVTGYTF,TGCAGTGCCAGCAGGGTTACGGGCTACACCTTC
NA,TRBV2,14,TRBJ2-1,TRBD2,CASPGLAGSNEQFF,TGTGCCAGCCCGGGACTAGCGGGAAGCAATGAGCAGTTCTTC
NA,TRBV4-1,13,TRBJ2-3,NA,CASAGQNTDTQYF,TGCGCCAGCGCGGGACAGAACACAGATACGCAGTATTTT
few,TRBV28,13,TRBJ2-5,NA,CASSFPVSQTQYF,TGTGCCAGCAGTTTCCCCGTTTCCCAGACCCAGTACTTC
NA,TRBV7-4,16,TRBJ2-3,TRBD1,CASSSRDRGRGDTQYF,TGTGCCAGCAGCTCGCGGGACAGGGGGCGTGGAGATACGCAGTATTTT
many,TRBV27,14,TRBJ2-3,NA,CASSLSTPPDTQYF,TGTGCCAGCAGTTTATCAACCCCTCCAGATACGCAGTATTTT
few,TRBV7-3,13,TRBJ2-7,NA,CASSLNGKYEQYF,TGTGCCAGCAGCTTAAATGGGAAGTACGAGCAGTACTTC
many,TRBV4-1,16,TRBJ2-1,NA,CASSQMGLLSYNEQFF,TGCGCCAGCAGCCAAATGGGACTCCTCTCCTACAATGAGCAGTTCTTC
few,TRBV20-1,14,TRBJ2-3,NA,CSARVGADGDTQYF,TGCAGTGCTAGAGTAGGGGCGGATGGAGATACGCAGTATTTT
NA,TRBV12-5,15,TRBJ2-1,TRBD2,CASGPPGLAGTEQFF,TGTGCTAGTGGTCCTCCGGGACTAGCGGGAACTGAGCAGTTCTTC
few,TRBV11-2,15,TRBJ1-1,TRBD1,CASSASGTDNTEAFF,TGTGCCAGCAGCGCCTCCGGGACAGATAACACTGAAGCTTTCTTT
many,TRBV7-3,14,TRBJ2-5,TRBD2,CASSPQVGGRTQYF,TGTGCCAGCAGCCCTCAAGTCGGCGGGAGGACCCAGTACTTC
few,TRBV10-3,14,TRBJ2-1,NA,CAIRDDSGGNEQFF,TGTGCCATCAGAGACGACAGCGGCGGTAATGAGCAGTTCTTC
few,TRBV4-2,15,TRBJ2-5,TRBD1,CASSQVRGRGETQYF,TGTGCCAGCAGCCAAGTCAGGGGGCGCGGAGAGACCCAGTACTTC
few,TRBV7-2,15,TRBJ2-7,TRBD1,CASSLGQGPSYEQYF,TGTGCCAGCAGCTTGGGACAGGGCCCCTCCTACGAGCAGTACTTC
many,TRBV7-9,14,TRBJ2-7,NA,CASSLEGWVYEQYF,TGTGCCAGCAGCTTAGAGGGTTGGGTGTACGAGCAGTACTTC
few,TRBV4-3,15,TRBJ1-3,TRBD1,CASSQGTGAGNTIYF,TGCGCCAGCAGCCAAGGGACAGGGGCTGGAAACACCATATATTTT
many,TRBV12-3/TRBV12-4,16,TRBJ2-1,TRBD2,CASSFLIAGGSNEQFF,TGTGCCAGCAGTTTCTTAATCGCGGGGGGCAGTAATGAGCAGTTCTTC
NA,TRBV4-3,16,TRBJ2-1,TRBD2,CASSQRLAGAYNEQFF,TGCGCCAGCAGCCAACGACTAGCGGGAGCCTACAATGAGCAGTTCTTC
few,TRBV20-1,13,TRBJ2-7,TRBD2,CSALGGEGYEQYF,TGCAGTGCTCTCGGGGGGGAAGGCTACGAGCAGTACTTC
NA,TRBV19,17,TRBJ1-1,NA,CASSSRGVWARGTEAFF,TGTGCCAGTAGCTCTCGAGGGGTCTGGGCAAGAGGGACTGAAGCTTTCTTT
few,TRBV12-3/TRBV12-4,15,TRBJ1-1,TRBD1,CASSSLDRTNTEAFF,TGTGCCAGCAGTTCTCTGGACAGGACCAACACTGAAGCTTTCTTT
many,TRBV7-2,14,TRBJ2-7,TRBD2,CASSRSGRAYEQYF,TGTGCCAGCAGCCGAAGCGGGAGGGCGTACGAGCAGTACTTC
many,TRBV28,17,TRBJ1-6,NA,CASSRGQGSSYNSPLHF,TGTGCCAGCAGTCGGGGGCAGGGGAGCTCCTATAATTCACCCCTCCACTTT
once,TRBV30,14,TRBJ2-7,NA,CAWSEGVVVYEQYF,TGTGCCTGGAGTGAAGGGGTGGTCGTTTACGAGCAGTACTTC
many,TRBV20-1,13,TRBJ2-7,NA,CSAKVQGTREQYF,TGCAGTGCTAAGGTCCAGGGTACCCGCGAGCAGTACTTC
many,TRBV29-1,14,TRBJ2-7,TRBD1,CSAVPGTGGYEQYF,TGCAGCGCTGTTCCCGGGACAGGGGGTTACGAGCAGTACTTC
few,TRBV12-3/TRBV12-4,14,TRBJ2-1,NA,CASTKTGPYNEQFF,TGTGCCAGCACTAAAACGGGACCATACAATGAGCAGTTCTTC
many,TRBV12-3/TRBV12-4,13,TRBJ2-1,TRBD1,CASRRTGGDEQFF,TGTGCCAGCAGGAGAACAGGGGGCGATGAGCAGTTCTTC
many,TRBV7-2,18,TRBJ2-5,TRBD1,CASSFKGGTGGLQETQYF,TGTGCCAGCAGCTTTAAAGGAGGGACAGGGGGCTTACAAGAGACCCAGTACTTC
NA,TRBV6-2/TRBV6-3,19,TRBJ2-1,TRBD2,CASSYSWTSVRGGGNEQFF,TGTGCCAGCAGTTACTCGTGGACTAGCGTCAGAGGGGGGGGGAATGAGCAGTTCTTC
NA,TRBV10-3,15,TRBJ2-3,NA,CAINAGRLGRDTQYF,TGTGCCATCAACGCGGGACGCCTAGGACGCGATACGCAGTATTTT
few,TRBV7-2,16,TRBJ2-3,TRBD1,CASSLTRDSSTDTQYF,TGTGCCAGCAGCTTAACTCGGGACAGCTCCACAGATACGCAGTATTTT
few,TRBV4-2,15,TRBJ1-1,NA,CASSQGRGMSTEAFF,TGTGCCAGCAGCCAAGGAAGGGGGATGAGTACTGAAGCTTTCTTT
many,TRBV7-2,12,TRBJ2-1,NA,CASSSRRGEAFF,TGTGCCAGCAGCTCTAGACGGGGTGAGGCGTTCTTC
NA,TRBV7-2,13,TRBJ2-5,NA,CASSSYPGETQYF,TGTGCCAGCAGCTCTTATCCGGGAGAGACCCAGTACTTC
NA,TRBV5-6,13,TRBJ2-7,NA,CASSLGGVHEQYF,TGTGCCAGCAGCTTAGGGGGGGTCCACGAGCAGTACTTC
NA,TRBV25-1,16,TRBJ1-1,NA,CASSDVEGRGNTEAFF,TGTGCCAGCAGTGACGTTGAGGGCAGGGGGAACACTGAAGCTTTCTTT
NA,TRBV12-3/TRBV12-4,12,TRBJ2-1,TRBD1,CASSLGTGDQFF,TGTGCCAGCAGTCTCGGGACAGGTGATCAGTTCTTC
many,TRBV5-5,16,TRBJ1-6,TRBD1,CASSDTTRGLRSPLHF,TGTGCCAGCAGCGACACTACGAGGGGGCTGAGATCACCCCTCCACTTT
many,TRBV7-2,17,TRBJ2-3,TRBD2,CASSFTLADRTTDTQYF,TGTGCCAGCAGCTTTACGCTAGCGGATAGAACCACAGATACGCAGTATTTT
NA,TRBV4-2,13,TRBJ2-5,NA,CASSQETWETQYF,TGTGCCAGCAGCCAAGAAACGTGGGAGACCCAGTACTTC
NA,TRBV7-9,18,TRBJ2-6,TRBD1,CASSSGQGLFGGANVLTF,TGTGCCAGCAGCTCTGGACAGGGTCTCTTCGGCGGGGCCAACGTCCTGACTTTC